The 23 T cell receptor beta chains below all came from one sample that was sequenced in a study of blood T cells in healthy people across ages. For the second PCR, which ran for about 6 to 12 cycles, a sample-barcoded 5' primer and a J-beta primer mix were used. TCRdb called the 5' RACE reads again in MiXCR, with one record for every CDR3 protein. This table has 630,000 or so distinct CDR3 sequences, roughly 32% appearing once. Sequences were obtained from blood. The source is a woman of 80 years or more in good health.

V is TRBV6-1 and J is TRBJ2-1; D perhaps matches TRBD2 (6 bases). From germline, CDR1 is MNHNS and CDR2 SASEGT. The CDR3 has 15 amino acids. Trimming left V 4 bases short and J 10 bases short, with 20 bases between. CDR3 DNA sequence: TGTGCCAGCAGTGCCGGGACTGACTCCTCCTACGAGCAGTTCTTC. Protein product: CASSAGTDSSYEQFF.

This clonotype was seen ten or more times. V and J are TRBV3-1 and TRBJ1-2; the match to TRBD1 covers 7 bases. Germline CDR1 LGHDT, CDR2 YNNKEL (reference sequence). This CDR3 region has 17 residues. V was pared by 0 bases and J by 5 bases, with 12 bases of the junction left unmatched. The CDR3 DNA sequence: TGTGCCAGCAGCCAAGATCCCTGGACAGGAGCATTATATGGCTACACCTTC. This codes for CASSQDPWTGALYGYTF.

This clonotype was counted ten times or more. The V gene is TRBV4-3, the J gene TRBJ2-5; 9 nucleotides agree with TRBD1. V lost 4 bases, J lost 5 bases, and 8 bases stayed unmatched. Germline V CDR1 and CDR2: LGHNA, YSLEER. The CDR3 consists of 15 residues. The CDR3 region has the DNA TGCGCCAGCAGCCCAGGACAGGGGCTAGGTGAGACCCAGTACTTC. This encodes CASSPGQGLGETQYF.

V and J are TRBV20-1 and TRBJ2-1; 8 nucleotides match TRBD2. V dropped 5 bases and J dropped 3; count of bases not matched to a gene: 9. Germline V gene data show CDR1 as DFQATT and CDR2 as SNEGSKA (reference sequence). The length of the CDR3 is 15 residues. CDR3 DNA: TGCAGTGCTCCGCGAATAGCGGGGAGCTACAATGAGCAGTTCTTC. Protein product: CSAPRIAGSYNEQFF.

The chain carries TRBV10-2 and TRBJ2-7; 8 positions match TRBD1. The CDR3 runs to 15 residues. V dropped 7 bases and J dropped 0; count of bases not matched to a gene: 8. CDR1 is WSHSY and CDR2 is SAAADI in the germline V gene. CDR3 region: CASMAGGGYSYEQYF. The CDR3 coding sequence is TGCGCCAGCATGGCAGGGGGCGGATACTCCTACGAGCAGTACTTC.

This clonotype was detected only a few times. The CDR3 reads CATSSGETSGGLNTQYF. In DNA, the CDR3 is TGTGCCACCAGCAGTGGGGAGACTAGCGGGGGGCTAAATACGCAGTATTTT. This chain joins TRBV15 and TRBJ2-3; TRBD2 aligns across 13 bases. V lost 3 bases and J lost 7; bases outside the gene matches: 10. Germline V gene sequence: CDR1 LNHNV, CDR2 YYDKDF (reference sequence). The CDR3 length is 17 residues. The complete variable domain, with remaining parts taken from reference TRBV15 and TRBJ2-3, reads DAMVIQNPRYQVTQFGKPVTLSCSQTLNHNVMYWYQQKSSQAPKLLFHYYDKDFNNEADTPDNFQSRRPNTSFCFLDIRSPGLGDTAMYLCATSSGETSGGLNTQYFGPGTRLTVL.

This clonotype has more than one count but fewer than ten. This chain uses TRBV7-9 with TRBJ1-1; maybe TRBD1 (6 bases). This CDR3 comprises 15 residues. Germline V lookup: CDR1 SEHNR, CDR2 FQNEAQ (reference sequence). V dropped 2 bases and J dropped 1 base, with 11 bases sitting between them. The CDR3 reads CASSLIAGENTEAFF. CDR3 sequence (DNA): TGTGCCAGCAGCTTAATCGCAGGGGAGAACACTGAAGCTTTCTTT.

This clonotype showed up just a few times. At one end the junction does not follow the germline gene, possibly because of a read error. CDR3 loop: CASSQDQGVDYDYTF. The CDR3 nucleotides are TGTGCCAGCAGCCAAGATCAAGGGGTGGACTATGACTACACCTTC. The chain has TRBV4-2 and TRBJ1-2, with D perhaps TRBD1 (5 bases). Germline-derived CDR1 and CDR2 are LGHNA and YNFKEQ. The CDR3 sequence is 15 residues long.

The rearrangement uses TRBV20-1 and TRBJ2-4; tentatively, D is TRBD2 (6 bases). The J call may be wrong; the DNA end is better matched by TRBJ2-5. The CDR3 runs 11 residues. CDR1 DFQATT and CDR2 SNEGSKA come from the germline V gene (reference sequence). CDR3: CSASGGGTQYF. The CDR3 region has the DNA TGCAGTGCTAGTGGGGGAGGGACCCAGTACTTC.

In regard to this clonotype: A read error may produce the germline difference seen at one junction end. The V and J genes are TRBV5-1 and TRBJ1-5; no firm D call. CDR1 SGHRS and CDR2 YFSETQ come from the germline V gene. CDR3 size: 13 residues. CDR3 residues: CAGSLDSNQPQHF. The CDR3 nucleotides are TGCGCCGGCAGCTTGGACAGCAATCAGCCCCAGCATTTT.

In its sample, this clonotype was seen many times. The CDR3 coding sequence is TGTGCCAGCAGCGTAGGGGCAGGAGCCTCCTACGAGCAGTACTTC. Translation gives CASSVGAGASYEQYF. The chain combines TRBV9 with TRBJ2-7; D not resolved. The germline V gene has CDR1 SGDLS and CDR2 YYNGEE. The length of the CDR3 is 15 residues. Trimming removed 0 bases at V and 0 bases at J, with 10 bases between.

Concerning this clonotype: This may be a read error, as it is one base from a much larger clone. The chain recombines TRBV12-3 or TRBV12-4 with TRBJ2-1; D gene unclear. This CDR3 has 12 residues. V was cut by 7 bases and J by 9 bases, with 13 bases left in between. CDR3 sequence: CASNYGSGEQFF. In DNA, the CDR3 is TGTGCCAGCAATTACGGTTCCGGTGAGCAGTTCTTC.

This clonotype was seen a handful of times. This CDR3 is CATEALAGRNTEAFF. The CDR3 nucleotides are TGTGCCACAGAAGCTCTCGCAGGGAGGAACACTGAAGCTTTCTTT. J is TRBJ1-1 and V is TRBV25-1; D might be TRBD1 (5 bases). Per germline, CDR1 MGHDK and CDR2 SYGVNS. This CDR3 contains 15 residues. The V gene lost 10 bases and the J gene lost 1 base, with 19 bases spanning the gap.

There are a few counts of this clonotype. The chain links TRBV3-1 to TRBJ1-3, with D possibly being TRBD1 (6 bases). This CDR3 comprises 16 residues. Per the germline V gene, CDR1 is LGHDT and CDR2 is YNNKEL (reference sequence). Trimming removed 2 bases from V and 0 bases from J, with 11 bases in between. As DNA, the CDR3 is TGTGCCAGCAGCCAACCCCTGGACAGCTCTGGAAACACCATATATTTT. Amino acid sequence: CASSQPLDSSGNTIYF.

Comment on this clonotype: This may arise from a read error, as a much more abundant clone is one base away. V gene TRBV3-1 combines with J gene TRBJ2-1; 9 bases fit TRBD2. The DNA end is a closer match to TRBJ2-7, so the J assignment may be wrong. Germline values: CDR1 LGHDT, CDR2 YNNKEL (reference sequence). The CDR3 sequence is 15 residues long. This CDR3 is CASSPMTSGYNEQYF. CDR3 in DNA: TGTGCCAGCAGCCCCATGACTAGCGGATACAATGAGCAGTACTTC.

The chain recombines TRBV6-5 with TRBJ2-7; a possible D gene is TRBD1 (6 bases). The CDR3 has 16 amino acids. Germline-derived CDR1 and CDR2 are MNHEY and SVGAGI. V lost 0 bases, J lost 1 base, and 13 bases lay in between. For the CDR3, the DNA is TGTGCCAGCAGTTACTCGTGGGACATAAGTTCCTACGAGCAGTACTTC. This sequence encodes CASSYSWDISSYEQYF.

As concerns this clonotype: At one end the junction does not follow the germline gene, possibly because of a read error. This chain connects TRBV20-1 to TRBJ2-3, with TRBD2 matching 8 bases. CDR1 is DFQATT, CDR2 SNEGSKA, per germline (reference sequence). The CDR3 is 16 residues long. The CDR3 loop reads CGAFGSSGVSTDTQYF. CDR3 nucleotides: TGTGGTGCTTTCGGCAGTAGCGGGGTTAGCACAGATACGCAGTATTTT.

This clonotype was seen just once. The chain links TRBV5-1 to TRBJ2-5; D assignment may be TRBD1 or TRBD2 (5 bases each). The germline gives CDR1 SGHRS, CDR2 YFSETQ. The CDR3 spans 13 residues. V lost 7 bases and J lost 11, with 21 bases in between. This CDR3 reads CASHGAVYNEQYF. As DNA, the CDR3 is TGCGCCAGCCACGGGGCAGTCTACAATGAGCAGTACTTC.

A word on this clonotype: Germline and junction disagree at one end, which may indicate a read error. The V gene is TRBV30, the J gene TRBJ2-1; D perhaps matches TRBD2 (6 bases). The CDR3 sequence is 13 residues long. Germline V CDR1 and CDR2: GTSNPN, SVGIG (reference sequence). Here the CDR3 reads CAWSVGGNNERFF. In DNA, the CDR3 is TGTGCCTGGAGTGTTGGGGGGAACAATGAGCGGTTCTTC.

At least ten counts were recorded for this clonotype. V gene TRBV5-1 combines with J gene TRBJ2-1; tentative D call: TRBD1 (7 bases). Deletions cut 6 bases from V and 9 bases from J, with 22 bases between. The germline V gene encodes CDR1 SGHRS and CDR2 YFSETQ. The CDR3 runs 15 residues. This chain's CDR3 is CASTRGGGAMSEQFF. In DNA form, the CDR3 reads TGCGCCAGCACCCGCGGAGGGGGCGCGATGAGTGAGCAGTTCTTC.

This clonotype showed up many times. A much larger clone sits a single nucleotide away, making a read error possible. The genes are TRBV7-2 and TRBJ1-4; TRBD1 aligns across 7 bases. CDR3 length equals 15 residues. Germline CDR1 SGHTA, CDR2 FQGNSA. CDR3 in amino acids: CASSFISGTDEKRFF. CDR3 bases: TGTGCCAGCAGCTTTATTTCCGGGACAGATGAAAAACGGTTTTTT.

This clonotype has at least ten counts. V and J are TRBV9 and TRBJ2-5; weak D call: TRBD2 (6 bases). The CDR3 loop spans 17 amino acids. CDR1 is SGDLS and CDR2 is YYNGEE in the germline V gene. The V and J ends lost 0 bases and 4 bases respectively, with 19 bases between them. The CDR3, as DNA: TGTGCCAGCAGCGTAGGCATACGAGAGGCGGGGCGAGAGACCCAGTACTTC. Translated: CASSVGIREAGRETQYF.

This clonotype was recorded at least ten times. J is TRBJ2-7 and V is TRBV7-6; D call uncertain. Germline V gene sequence: CDR1 SGHVS, CDR2 FNYEAQ. The CDR3 totals 16 residues. V lost 2 bases and J 2 bases, leaving 16 bases between the germline ends. This chain's CDR3 is CASSLIGGSETYEQYF. CDR3 sequence (DNA): TGTGCCAGCAGCTTAATAGGTGGGTCAGAGACCTACGAGCAGTACTTC.